This TCR beta chain was captured by sequencing in a study of blood T cell repertoires in COVID-19 (TCRdb year 2020). Notes on the research overall: Samples covering the acute and convalescent phases of COVID-19 were provided by collaborators in the United States, Italy and Spain. The samples were drawn from the first 160 participants of the ongoing ImmuneRACE study and from 1,254 subjects provided by 6 global collaborators. The dataset comprised deeply sampled blood TCRbeta repertoires from subjects exposed to, actively infected with, or recovered from COVID-19. A freely available public database, intended as a resource for researchers studying the immune response to SARS-CoV-2, is where the repertoires were released. The sample metadata nearly always contained a de-identified subject ID, COVID-19 status, age in years and sex. The material from the prospective study consisted of cDNA or gDNA derived from T cells, B-cell-depleted T cells, or PBMCs. Where available, HLA class I and class II types were obtained from metadata supplied by the sample provider rather than from assay-based typing. General conclusions and limits of the study: Clinical and demographic metadata were provided uncurated, with the amount varying by source and participant.

Of note for this clone: Its binding antigen is unknown. Per-base quality was not reported, and no clone a single base away is much larger than it.

V ends up 4 bases short and J 4 bases short, with an unmatched junction base count of 5. According to the germline V gene (reference sequence), CDR1 reads SEHNR and CDR2 reads FQNEAQ. Measured from the cysteine to the phenylalanine, the CDR3 is 14 residues long. This entry keeps only the CDR3 DNA: 42 bases, framed from base 1. The immunoSEQ Assay, a bias-controlled multiplex PCR, was used to amplify TCRbeta CDR3 regions from genomic DNA. The published analysis was carried out like this. Within the assay, amplification of reference gene primers was used to estimate how many nucleated cells each sample contained. Sequence reads were collapsed and filtered to measure the absolute abundance of every unique TCRbeta CDR3 rearrangement. Productive Simpson clonality was computed per sample as the square root of Simpson's diversity index over productive rearrangements. Entries here come from immuneACCESS through TCRdb and include only in-frame sequences with V and J called. Some clones fail to appear in such tables; in the studies checked, an unresolved V gene covers under half of the shortfall, and the cause of the remainder is unknown. V and J calls plus clone size are reproduced from that table; the DNA served to infer D and trimming. A total of under 150,000 clones appear in this sample, about 86% of them only once. Of the sample, more than 2% is held by the ten largest clones.

Participants in the prospective study were aged about 18 to 95 years, lived in 24 United States geographic areas, and enrolled through a virtual design. Cohort assignment in the prospective study relied on participant-reported clinical history from a screening survey and a study questionnaire. In the prospective study, mobile phlebotomists collected whole blood, serum and a nasopharyngeal or oropharyngeal swab from each participant. Prospective study participants could optionally give additional blood draws and questionnaires over an approximately two-month period. Before DNA extraction, prospective study blood samples were shipped either frozen or at room temperature.

The sequence links TRBV7-9 to TRBJ2-3, with 7 middle bases fitting TRBD2. Sequenced: PBMCs or T cells enriched from blood (not recorded which). The sequence came from a man aged 40-49 years with acute COVID-19. The bases read TGTGCCAGCAGCTGGACTAGTATTGCAGATACGCAGTATTTT. It translates to CASSWTSIADTQYF.